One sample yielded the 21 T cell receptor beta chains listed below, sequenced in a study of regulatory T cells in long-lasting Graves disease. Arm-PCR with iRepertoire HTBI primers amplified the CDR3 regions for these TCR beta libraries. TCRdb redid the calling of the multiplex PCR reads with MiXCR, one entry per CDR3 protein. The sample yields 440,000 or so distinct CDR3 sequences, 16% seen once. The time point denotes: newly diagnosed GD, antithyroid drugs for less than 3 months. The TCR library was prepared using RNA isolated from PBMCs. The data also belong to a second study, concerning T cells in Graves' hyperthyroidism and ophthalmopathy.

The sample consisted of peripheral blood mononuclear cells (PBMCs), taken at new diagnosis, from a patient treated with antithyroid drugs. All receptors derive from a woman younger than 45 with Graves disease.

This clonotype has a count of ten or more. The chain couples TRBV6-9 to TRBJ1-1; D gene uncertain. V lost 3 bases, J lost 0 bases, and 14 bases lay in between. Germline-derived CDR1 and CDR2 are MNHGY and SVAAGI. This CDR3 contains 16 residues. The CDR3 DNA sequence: TGTGCCAGCAGTTACTCCCTCTGGGTTTTGAACACTGAAGCTTTCTTT. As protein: CASSYSLWVLNTEAFF.

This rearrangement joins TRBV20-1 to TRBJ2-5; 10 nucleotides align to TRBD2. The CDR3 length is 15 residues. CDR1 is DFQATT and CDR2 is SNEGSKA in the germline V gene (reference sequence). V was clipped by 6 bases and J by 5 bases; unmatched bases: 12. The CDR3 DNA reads TGCAGTGCGCGCCCCAGCGGGAGGGGGGTGGAGACCCAGTACTTC. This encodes CSARPSGRGVETQYF.

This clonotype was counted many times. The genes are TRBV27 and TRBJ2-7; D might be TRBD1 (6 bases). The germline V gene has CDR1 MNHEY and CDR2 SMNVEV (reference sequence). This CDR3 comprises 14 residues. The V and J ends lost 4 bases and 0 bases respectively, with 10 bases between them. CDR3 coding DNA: TGTGCCAGCAGTTGGACAGTACCCTCCTACGAGCAGTACTTC. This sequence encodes CASSWTVPSYEQYF.

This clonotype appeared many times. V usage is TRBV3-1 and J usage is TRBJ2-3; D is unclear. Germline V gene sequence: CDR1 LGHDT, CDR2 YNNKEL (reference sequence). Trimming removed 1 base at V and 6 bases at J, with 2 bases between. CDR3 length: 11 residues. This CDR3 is CASSQGDTQYF. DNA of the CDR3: TGTGCCAGCAGCCAAGGTGATACGCAGTATTTT.

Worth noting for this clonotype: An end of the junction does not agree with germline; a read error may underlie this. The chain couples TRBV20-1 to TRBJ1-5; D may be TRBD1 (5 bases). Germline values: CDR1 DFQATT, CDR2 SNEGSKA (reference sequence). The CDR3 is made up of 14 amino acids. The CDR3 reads CSASSGTRSQHQHF. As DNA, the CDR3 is TGCAGTGCCAGCTCCGGGACGCGAAGTCAGCACCAGCATTTT.

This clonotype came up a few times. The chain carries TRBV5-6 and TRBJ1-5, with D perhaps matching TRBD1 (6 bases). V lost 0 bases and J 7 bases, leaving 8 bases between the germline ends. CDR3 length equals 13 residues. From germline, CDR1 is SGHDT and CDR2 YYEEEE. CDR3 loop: CASSLGGGQPQHF. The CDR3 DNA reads TGTGCCAGCAGCTTGGGCGGGGGCCAGCCCCAGCATTTT.

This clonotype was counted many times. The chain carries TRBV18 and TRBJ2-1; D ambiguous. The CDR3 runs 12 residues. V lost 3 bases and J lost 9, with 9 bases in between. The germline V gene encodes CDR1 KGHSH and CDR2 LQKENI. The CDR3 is CASSPWAIEQFF. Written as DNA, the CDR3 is TGTGCCAGCTCACCCTGGGCAATTGAGCAGTTCTTC.

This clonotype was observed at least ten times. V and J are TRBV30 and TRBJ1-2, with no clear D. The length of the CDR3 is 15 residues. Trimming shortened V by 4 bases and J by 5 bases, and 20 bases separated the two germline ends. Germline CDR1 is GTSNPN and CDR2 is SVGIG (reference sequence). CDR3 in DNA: TGTGCCTGGACCCGGGCGAGCGGGCGAGGGTATGGCTACACCTTC. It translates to CAWTRASGRGYGYTF.

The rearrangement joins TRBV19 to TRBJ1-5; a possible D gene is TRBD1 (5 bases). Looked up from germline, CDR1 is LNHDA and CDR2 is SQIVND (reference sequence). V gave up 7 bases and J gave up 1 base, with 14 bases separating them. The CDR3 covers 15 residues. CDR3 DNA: TGTGCCAGTAACCCCTGGGGGGGAAGCAATCAGCCCCAGCATTTT. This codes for CASNPWGGSNQPQHF.

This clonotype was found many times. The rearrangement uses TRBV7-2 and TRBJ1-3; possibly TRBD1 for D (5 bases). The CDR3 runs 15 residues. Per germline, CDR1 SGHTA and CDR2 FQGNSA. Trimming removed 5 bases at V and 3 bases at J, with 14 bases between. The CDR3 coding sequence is TGTGCCAGCAGCCAGAGGGGCGCGGATGGAAACACCATATATTTT. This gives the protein CASSQRGADGNTIYF.

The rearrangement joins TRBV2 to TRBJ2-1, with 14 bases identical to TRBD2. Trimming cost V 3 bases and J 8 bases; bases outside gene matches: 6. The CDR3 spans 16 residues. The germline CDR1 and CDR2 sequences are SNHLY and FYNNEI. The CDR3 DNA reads TGTGCCAGCAGTGAGCTCGGGACTAGCGGGGGACATGAGCAGTTCTTC. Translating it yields CASSELGTSGGHEQFF.

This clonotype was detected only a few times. The DNA of the CDR3 is TGTGCCAGCAGTTTTCAGGGCCTGGGAATTAAGGATACGCAGTATTTT. Its translation: CASSFQGLGIKDTQYF. The rearrangement links TRBV12-3 or TRBV12-4 to TRBJ2-3, with D tentatively TRBD1 (5 bases). The CDR3 length is 16 residues. Trimming pared 3 bases from V and 6 bases from J, leaving 19 bases between.

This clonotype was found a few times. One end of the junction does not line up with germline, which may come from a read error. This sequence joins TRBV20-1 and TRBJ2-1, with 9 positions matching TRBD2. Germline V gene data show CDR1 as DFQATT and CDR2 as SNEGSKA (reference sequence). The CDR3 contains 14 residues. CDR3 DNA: TGCAGTGCTAGAGCCGGGACTAGCTGGATCCCCCCTCCCTTC. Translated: CSARAGTSWIPPPF.

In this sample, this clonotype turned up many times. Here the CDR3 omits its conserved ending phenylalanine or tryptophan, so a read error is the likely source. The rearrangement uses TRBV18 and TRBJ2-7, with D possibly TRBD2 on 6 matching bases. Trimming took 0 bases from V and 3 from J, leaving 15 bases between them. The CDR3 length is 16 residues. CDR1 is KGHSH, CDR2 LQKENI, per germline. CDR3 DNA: TGTGCCAGCTCACCACCGACCCGCGGGAAGGGCTACGAGCAGTACTGC. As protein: CASSPPTRGKGYEQYC.

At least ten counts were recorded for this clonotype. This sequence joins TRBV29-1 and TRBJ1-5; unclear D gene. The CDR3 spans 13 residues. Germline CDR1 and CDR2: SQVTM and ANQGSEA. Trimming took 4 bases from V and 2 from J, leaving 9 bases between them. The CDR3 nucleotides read TGCAGCGTTGGGGCTGGAGGCAATCAGCCCCAGCATTTT. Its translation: CSVGAGGNQPQHF.

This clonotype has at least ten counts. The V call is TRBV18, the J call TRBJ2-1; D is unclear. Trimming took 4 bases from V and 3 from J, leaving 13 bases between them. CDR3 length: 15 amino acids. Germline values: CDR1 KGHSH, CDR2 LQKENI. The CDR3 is CASSLIQGYYNEQFF. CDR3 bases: TGTGCCAGCTCACTCATACAAGGATACTACAATGAGCAGTTCTTC.

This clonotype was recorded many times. The CDR3 region has the DNA TGTGCCAGCAGTTTAGGGGTCACCCAGGCGGATACGCAGTATTTT. Amino acid sequence: CASSLGVTQADTQYF. The chain uses TRBV12-3 or TRBV12-4 and TRBJ2-3, with D unclear. This CDR3 region has 15 residues. The germline V and J ends were trimmed by 1 base and 6 bases, with 14 bases remaining between them.

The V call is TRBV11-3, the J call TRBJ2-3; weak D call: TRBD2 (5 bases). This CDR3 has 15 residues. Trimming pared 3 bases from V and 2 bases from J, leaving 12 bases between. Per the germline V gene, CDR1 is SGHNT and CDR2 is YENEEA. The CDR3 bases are TGTGCCAGCAGCTTGGGAGACTCCTTCACAGATACGCAGTATTTT. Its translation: CASSLGDSFTDTQYF.

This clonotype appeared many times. This CDR3 is CASSFGDRAGRSSYEQYF. The CDR3, as DNA: TGCGCCAGCAGCTTCGGGGACAGGGCGGGAAGGAGCTCCTACGAGCAGTACTTC. The chain has TRBV5-1 and TRBJ2-7; 9 bases match TRBD1. The CDR3 runs 18 residues. The junction had 12 bases not matched to a gene; V was cut back by 2 bases and J by 0 bases. Germline loops: CDR1 SGHRS, CDR2 YFSETQ.

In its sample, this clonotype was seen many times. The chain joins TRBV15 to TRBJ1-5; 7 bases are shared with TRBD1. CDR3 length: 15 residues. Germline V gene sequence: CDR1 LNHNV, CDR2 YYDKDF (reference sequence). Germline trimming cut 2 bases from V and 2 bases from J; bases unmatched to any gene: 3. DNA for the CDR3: TGTGCCACCAGCAGAACAGGGGACGGCAATCAGCCCCAGCATTTT. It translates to CATSRTGDGNQPQHF. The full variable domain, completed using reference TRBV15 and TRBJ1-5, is DAMVIQNPRYQVTQFGKPVTLSCSQTLNHNVMYWYQQKSSQAPKLLFHYYDKDFNNEADTPDNFQSRRPNTSFCFLDIRSPGLGDTAMYLCATSRTGDGNQPQHFGDGTRLSIL.

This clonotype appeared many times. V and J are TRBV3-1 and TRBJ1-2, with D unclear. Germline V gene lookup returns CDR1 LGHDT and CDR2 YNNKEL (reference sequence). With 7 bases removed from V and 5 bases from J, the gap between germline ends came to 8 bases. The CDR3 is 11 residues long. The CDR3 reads CASTRGYGYTF. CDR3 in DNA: TGTGCCAGCACCCGGGGTTATGGCTACACCTTC.